This T cell receptor (beta chain) is from a study of blood T cell repertoires in COVID-19 (dated by TCRdb to 2019 to 2021). Notes on the research overall: Samples covering the acute and convalescent phases of COVID-19 were provided by collaborators in the United States, Italy and Spain. The prospective study material was composed of cDNA or gDNA derived from T cells, B-cell-depleted T cells, or PBMCs. Deeply sampled blood TCRbeta repertoires from subjects exposed to, actively infected with, or recovered from COVID-19 were included in the dataset. A freely available public database, intended as a resource for researchers studying the immune response to SARS-CoV-2, is where the repertoires were released. Samples came from the ongoing ImmuneRACE study (first 160 participants) plus 1,254 subjects from 6 global collaborators. A de-identified subject ID, COVID-19 status, age in years and sex were almost always included in the sample metadata. Where available, HLA class I and class II types were taken from metadata supplied by the sample provider and were not determined by assay-based typing. The paper as a whole reports these results and caveats: How much clinical and demographic metadata was included differed by source and by participant, and the metadata was provided uncurated.

A remark on this clone: No antigen is known for it. Base quality data are lacking; no much larger clone is found one base away.

The immunoSEQ Assay, a bias-controlled multiplex PCR, was used to amplify TCRbeta CDR3 regions from genomic DNA. The study's own analysis went as follows. The number of nucleated cells in each sample was estimated from the amplification of reference gene primers within the assay. To quantify the absolute abundance of each unique TCRbeta CDR3 rearrangement, sequence reads were collapsed and filtered. For each sample, productive Simpson clonality was calculated by taking the square root of Simpson's diversity index across productive rearrangements. TCRdb carries this immuneACCESS record with in-frame sequences only. Its versions omit some clonotypes, under half of them owing to an unresolved V gene in the studies checked, with the rest unexplained. Clone size and the V and J calls come from that table; the DNA yielded D and trimming. This sample is represented by 100,000 to 150,000 clones; about 88% of them were singletons. 1.2% of the sample is in the top ten clones.

Each collaborating institution followed its own protocols to collect whole blood in K2EDTA tubes. For TCRbeta analysis, collaborators shipped samples in one of three forms: frozen whole blood, isolated PBMCs, or DNA extracted from either of those sample types. This receptor was taken from a woman of 80 years or more with acute or convalescent COVID-19. Material: peripheral blood.

The CDR3 amino acid sequence is: CASSQEGGAGSSYNEQFF. The DNA sequence is TGCGCCAGCAGCCAAGAAGGTGGTGCGGGAAGCTCCTACAATGAGCAGTTCTTC. The rearranged chain carries TRBV4-1 and TRBJ2-1; possibly the D gene is TRBD2, per 6 matching bases. For CDR1 and CDR2, the germline V gene lists MGHRA and YSYEKL. Cut back by 0 bases and 0 bases, the V and J ends lie 15 bases apart. The CDR3 sequence holds 18 residues, the cysteine and phenylalanine included. Only the CDR3 DNA is retained, 54 bases long and in frame from the first base.